This is a list of T cell receptor beta chains from one sample in a study of immune evolution from preneoplasia to lung adenocarcinoma. Assay: immunoSEQ multiplex PCR; the TCRdb copy retains only in-frame clones and omits some. The repertoire holds some 15,000 clones, with approximately 80% as singletons. Sequenced material: FFPE minimally invasive lung adenocarcinoma tissue. These receptors came from a person aged 55 to 79 with lung adenocarcinoma. The CDR3 runs from the conserved cysteine through the conserved F or W. D genes are given only for firm matches. Some rows mark clone size as missing; the rest say once, few, many or name a class of expanded clone.

CDR3nt: TGTGCCAGCAGCTTAGGCCCAGGCATGAACACTGAAGCTTTCTTT; CDR3aa: CASSLGPGMNTEAFF; abundance: NA; v_gene: TRBV11-2; d_gene: NA; j_gene: TRBJ1-1
CDR3nt: TGTGCCAGTAGTACGAGCCGGGGCGCCTGGAGGGAAAAACTGTTTTTT; CDR3aa: CASSTSRGAWREKLFF; abundance: NA; v_gene: TRBV19; d_gene: NA; j_gene: TRBJ1-4
CDR3nt: TGTGCCAGAAGCCTAGCACAGGGAAAACGGCAGCCCCAGCATTTT; CDR3aa: CARSLAQGKRQPQHF; abundance: few; v_gene: TRBV5-3; d_gene: NA; j_gene: TRBJ1-5
CDR3nt: TGTGCCAGCCACTGGACCGTAGACGTCACCGGGGAGCTGTTTTTT; CDR3aa: CASHWTVDVTGELFF; abundance: NA; v_gene: TRBV18; d_gene: NA; j_gene: TRBJ2-2
CDR3nt: TGTGCCAGCAGCGCCCGGGACAGGGGTTACGAGCAGTACTTC; CDR3aa: CASSARDRGYEQYF; abundance: NA; v_gene: TRBV11-3; d_gene: TRBD1; j_gene: TRBJ2-7
CDR3nt: TGTGCCAGCAGCTACGGACTCGACTCTGGAAACACCATATATTTT; CDR3aa: CASSYGLDSGNTIYF; abundance: NA; v_gene: TRBV13; d_gene: NA; j_gene: TRBJ1-3
CDR3nt: TGTGCCAGCAGTGCTCTGGAGGCAGGGTACTCTGGAAACACCATATATTTT; CDR3aa: CASSALEAGYSGNTIYF; abundance: NA; v_gene: TRBV6-1; d_gene: NA; j_gene: TRBJ1-3
CDR3nt: TGTGCCAGCAGTTTCCTGGCCCGGGGTAGCAATCAGCCCCAGCATTTT; CDR3aa: CASSFLARGSNQPQHF; abundance: NA; v_gene: TRBV2; d_gene: NA; j_gene: TRBJ1-5
CDR3nt: TGTGCCAGCAGTTTATCAGGGGCGGGAGGTGAAAAACTGTTTTTT; CDR3aa: CASSLSGAGGEKLFF; abundance: NA; v_gene: TRBV28; d_gene: NA; j_gene: TRBJ1-4
CDR3nt: TGTGCCAGCAGCTTAATAGGGAGCGGGGGGGCCCCAGATACGCAGTATTTT; CDR3aa: CASSLIGSGGAPDTQYF; abundance: NA; v_gene: TRBV7-3; d_gene: TRBD2; j_gene: TRBJ2-3
CDR3nt: TGTGCCAGCAGCTTAGGACAGGGGTTAGGAAAAGATCAGCCCCAGCATTTT; CDR3aa: CASSLGQGLGKDQPQHF; abundance: NA; v_gene: TRBV7-9; d_gene: TRBD1; j_gene: TRBJ1-5
CDR3nt: TGTGCCAGCAGTTTGCGCAGGGTCTATGGCAATCAGCCCCAGCATTTT; CDR3aa: CASSLRRVYGNQPQHF; abundance: NA; v_gene: TRBV28; d_gene: NA; j_gene: TRBJ1-5
CDR3nt: TGTGCCAGTAGTATAGCGTCCAGCGGGGGCCAAGAGACCCAGTACTTC; CDR3aa: CASSIASSGGQETQYF; abundance: once; v_gene: TRBV19; d_gene: TRBD2; j_gene: TRBJ2-5
CDR3nt: TGCGCCAGCAGCCAAGGTCCTGCGGGAGGTACATTCCCTGAGCAGTTCTTC; CDR3aa: CASSQGPAGGTFPEQFF; abundance: NA; v_gene: TRBV4-1; d_gene: TRBD2; j_gene: TRBJ2-1
CDR3nt: TGTGCCTGGAGTGTCCTCCAAGAGACCCAGTACTTC; CDR3aa: CAWSVLQETQYF; abundance: few; v_gene: TRBV30; d_gene: NA; j_gene: TRBJ2-5
CDR3nt: TGTGCCAGCAGCCAAGATCGGAGGGGTACCTACGAGCAGTACTTC; CDR3aa: CASSQDRRGTYEQYF; abundance: NA; v_gene: TRBV4-2; d_gene: NA; j_gene: TRBJ2-7
CDR3nt: TGTGCCAGTAGGGAAACAGGGGACGGTCAGCCCCAGCATTTT; CDR3aa: CASRETGDGQPQHF; abundance: NA; v_gene: TRBV19; d_gene: TRBD1; j_gene: TRBJ1-5
CDR3nt: TGTGCCAGTAGTATAGCCGACAGGGGCTCTCAGCCCCAGCATTTT; CDR3aa: CASSIADRGSQPQHF; abundance: NA; v_gene: TRBV19; d_gene: TRBD1; j_gene: TRBJ1-5
CDR3nt: TGTGCCAGCTCACCACCGTCTACGGGGTCGAACACTGAAGCTTTCTTT; CDR3aa: CASSPPSTGSNTEAFF; abundance: few; v_gene: TRBV18; d_gene: NA; j_gene: TRBJ1-1
CDR3nt: TGTGCCAGCAGCTCCCCATGGGCCCTGATGAACACTGAAGCTTTCTTT; CDR3aa: CASSSPWALMNTEAFF; abundance: NA; v_gene: TRBV11-3; d_gene: NA; j_gene: TRBJ1-1
CDR3nt: TGTGCCAGCAAGACAGGGACGGAGACCCAGTACTTC; CDR3aa: CASKTGTETQYF; abundance: few; v_gene: TRBV6-5; d_gene: TRBD1; j_gene: TRBJ2-5
CDR3nt: TGTGCCAGCAGTTACGCCGACAGGGGCCACGAGCAGTACTTC; CDR3aa: CASSYADRGHEQYF; abundance: NA; v_gene: TRBV6-5; d_gene: TRBD1; j_gene: TRBJ2-7
CDR3nt: TGTGCCAGCACCGAAGGACAGGGGGCCACCGGGGAGCTGTTTTTT; CDR3aa: CASTEGQGATGELFF; abundance: once; v_gene: TRBV25-1; d_gene: TRBD1; j_gene: TRBJ2-2
CDR3nt: TGTGCCAGCAGCCGTAGGGTCTCGGTCGGGCGGATAGGAGATACGCAGTATTTT; CDR3aa: CASSRRVSVGRIGDTQYF; abundance: few; v_gene: TRBV7-2; d_gene: NA; j_gene: TRBJ2-3
CDR3nt: TGTGCCAGTAGTATAGATCGTGGGGAGGAGCAGTACTTC; CDR3aa: CASSIDRGEEQYF; abundance: NA; v_gene: TRBV19; d_gene: NA; j_gene: TRBJ2-7
CDR3nt: TGTGCCAGTAGTGCCGCTACAGTCGCTAATGAAAAACTGTTTTTT; CDR3aa: CASSAATVANEKLFF; abundance: NA; v_gene: TRBV19; d_gene: NA; j_gene: TRBJ1-4
CDR3nt: TGTGCCAGCAGTAAAGGGGGCTGGGGCTACACCTTC; CDR3aa: CASSKGGWGYTF; abundance: NA; v_gene: TRBV28; d_gene: TRBD1; j_gene: TRBJ1-2
CDR3nt: TGCGCCAGCAGCATCGGGACTAAAGAGTACGAGCAGTACTTC; CDR3aa: CASSIGTKEYEQYF; abundance: NA; v_gene: TRBV5-1; d_gene: TRBD2; j_gene: TRBJ2-7
CDR3nt: TGCAGCGTTAAAGGACAGGCCACAGATACGCAGTATTTT; CDR3aa: CSVKGQATDTQYF; abundance: NA; v_gene: TRBV29-1; d_gene: TRBD1; j_gene: TRBJ2-3
CDR3nt: TGTGCCAGCAGCGTAGATAGCGGGGGGCGCGTTGGCTACACCTTC; CDR3aa: CASSVDSGGRVGYTF; abundance: NA; v_gene: TRBV9; d_gene: NA; j_gene: TRBJ1-2
CDR3nt: TGTGCCAGCAGCCCCCACAGCGTACTCACAGATACGCAGTATTTT; CDR3aa: CASSPHSVLTDTQYF; abundance: NA; v_gene: TRBV6-5; d_gene: NA; j_gene: TRBJ2-3
CDR3nt: TGTGCCAGCAGTGAAAAAGGACTAGCGGGAGGAGGGCAGTTCTTC; CDR3aa: CASSEKGLAGGGQFF; abundance: NA; v_gene: TRBV27; d_gene: TRBD2; j_gene: TRBJ2-1
CDR3nt: TGTGCCACCAGCAGAGATCGAGCGTTGGGTAATTCACCCCTCCACTTT; CDR3aa: CATSRDRALGNSPLHF; abundance: once; v_gene: TRBV15; d_gene: NA; j_gene: TRBJ1-6
CDR3nt: TGTGCCATCATGGCAGGGTCGAACACTGAAGCTTTCTTT; CDR3aa: CAIMAGSNTEAFF; abundance: few; v_gene: TRBV10-3; d_gene: NA; j_gene: TRBJ1-1
CDR3nt: TGTGCCAGCTCATCGGGACAGGGGGCGTTCTATGGCTACACCTTC; CDR3aa: CASSSGQGAFYGYTF; abundance: NA; v_gene: TRBV18; d_gene: TRBD1; j_gene: TRBJ1-2
CDR3nt: TGTGCCAGCAGTGGATACAGGAGCTCCTACGAGCAGTACTTC; CDR3aa: CASSGYRSSYEQYF; abundance: NA; v_gene: TRBV28; d_gene: NA; j_gene: TRBJ2-7
CDR3nt: TGTGCCAGCAGCTCAGGACAGGGGGATAATTCACCCCTCCACTTT; CDR3aa: CASSSGQGDNSPLHF; abundance: NA; v_gene: TRBV28; d_gene: TRBD1; j_gene: TRBJ1-6
CDR3nt: TGTGCCAGCAGTTTAGGAGGCATAACTAATGAAAAACTGTTTTTT; CDR3aa: CASSLGGITNEKLFF; abundance: few; v_gene: TRBV28; d_gene: NA; j_gene: TRBJ1-4
CDR3nt: TGTGCCACCTCCGACAGGGGGAACCAGCCCCAGCATTTT; CDR3aa: CATSDRGNQPQHF; abundance: few; v_gene: TRBV28; d_gene: TRBD1; j_gene: TRBJ1-5
CDR3nt: TGTGCCAGCAGGCCGAACTCCTACGAGCAGTACTTC; CDR3aa: CASRPNSYEQYF; abundance: NA; v_gene: TRBV28; d_gene: NA; j_gene: TRBJ2-7
CDR3nt: TGTGCCAGCAGTGAATCACAGGGAGTCAATGGCTACACCTTC; CDR3aa: CASSESQGVNGYTF; abundance: NA; v_gene: TRBV6-1; d_gene: NA; j_gene: TRBJ1-2
CDR3nt: TGCGCCAGCAGCCTAGGGGGCGTTAGCTATGGCTACACCTTC; CDR3aa: CASSLGGVSYGYTF; abundance: NA; v_gene: TRBV4-1; d_gene: TRBD1; j_gene: TRBJ1-2
CDR3nt: TGTGCCAGCAGTGACACTGGGGACCATGAGCAGTTCTTC; CDR3aa: CASSDTGDHEQFF; abundance: NA; v_gene: TRBV6-4; d_gene: NA; j_gene: TRBJ2-1
CDR3nt: TGTGCCAGCAGCTTAAGGGGTCTAGCGGGTTCCTACGAGCAGTACTTC; CDR3aa: CASSLRGLAGSYEQYF; abundance: few; v_gene: TRBV7-8; d_gene: TRBD2; j_gene: TRBJ2-7
CDR3nt: TGTGCCAGCAGATCAATATATACGCAGTATTTT; CDR3aa: CASRSIYTQYF; abundance: medium-sized; v_gene: TRBV25-1; d_gene: NA; j_gene: TRBJ2-3
CDR3nt: TGTGCCAGCAGGCCAGTCCTGGTCGCCTACAATGAGCAGTTCTTC; CDR3aa: CASRPVLVAYNEQFF; abundance: NA; v_gene: TRBV28; d_gene: NA; j_gene: TRBJ2-1
CDR3nt: TGTGCCAGCAGCCCAAATAGGGGGTTTCGGGCTTTCTTT; CDR3aa: CASSPNRGFRAFF; abundance: NA; v_gene: TRBV7-2; d_gene: NA; j_gene: TRBJ1-1
CDR3nt: TGTGCCAGCGAACAGGGATGGACTGAAGCTTTCTTT; CDR3aa: CASEQGWTEAFF; abundance: NA; v_gene: TRBV2; d_gene: NA; j_gene: TRBJ1-1
CDR3nt: TGTGCCAGCGGACGGGGGTTGGACACAGATACGCAGTATTTT; CDR3aa: CASGRGLDTDTQYF; abundance: NA; v_gene: TRBV6-5; d_gene: NA; j_gene: TRBJ2-3
CDR3nt: TGTGCCAGTAGTATCCCAGGGGGAGGCTACACCTTC; CDR3aa: CASSIPGGGYTF; abundance: NA; v_gene: TRBV19; d_gene: TRBD1; j_gene: TRBJ1-2
CDR3nt: TGTGCCAGTAGTATCGAAGGGGCCGGACTTGACTATGACTACACCTTC; CDR3aa: CASSIEGAGLDYDYTF; abundance: NA; v_gene: TRBV19; d_gene: NA; j_gene: TRBJ1-2
CDR3nt: TGTGCCAGCAGCTTAACGTTAAGCGGGGGGGCAGATACGCAGTATTTT; CDR3aa: CASSLTLSGGADTQYF; abundance: few; v_gene: TRBV7-3; d_gene: TRBD2; j_gene: TRBJ2-3
CDR3nt: TGTGCCAGCAGTTCCGGGGGGGCAGCCACTGAAGCTTTCTTT; CDR3aa: CASSSGGAATEAFF; abundance: NA; v_gene: TRBV28; d_gene: NA; j_gene: TRBJ1-1
CDR3nt: TGTGCCAGCAGTGGGACAGGGGGCACTGAAGCTTTCTTT; CDR3aa: CASSGTGGTEAFF; abundance: NA; v_gene: TRBV25-1; d_gene: TRBD1; j_gene: TRBJ1-1
CDR3nt: TGTGCCAGCAGGTTTGCCGCGGAAGCTTTCTTT; CDR3aa: CASRFAAEAFF; abundance: NA; v_gene: TRBV7-9; d_gene: NA; j_gene: TRBJ1-1
CDR3nt: TGTGCCAGCAGCGTAGGAGGCCAGATTGGGACCCAGTACTTC; CDR3aa: CASSVGGQIGTQYF; abundance: once; v_gene: TRBV9; d_gene: NA; j_gene: TRBJ2-5
CDR3nt: TGTGCCAGCAGTGAATATGGGGGCGCGCCTGGGGCCAACGTCCTGACTTTC; CDR3aa: CASSEYGGAPGANVLTF; abundance: NA; v_gene: TRBV2; d_gene: NA; j_gene: TRBJ2-6
CDR3nt: TGTGCCAGCAGCTTAGCAGTGTCGCGGGCCAACGTCCTGACTTTC; CDR3aa: CASSLAVSRANVLTF; abundance: NA; v_gene: TRBV7-2; d_gene: NA; j_gene: TRBJ2-6
CDR3nt: TGTGCCAGCAGAACCGCGGCAGGAAGCCTCTCCTACGAGCAGTACTTC; CDR3aa: CASRTAAGSLSYEQYF; abundance: NA; v_gene: TRBV6-6; d_gene: NA; j_gene: TRBJ2-7